This T cell receptor beta chain is drawn from a study of cytomegalovirus exposure and HLA in healthy donors. A note on this clone: Its antigen remains unidentified.

The V end was cut by 5 bases, the J end by 1 base, with 5 bases between. This CDR3 region has 12 residues. The primer mix had 60 Vbeta and 13 Jbeta primers. The assay was immunoSEQ multiplex PCR, and TCRdb's table has in-frame clones only and misses some. The data contain under 200,000 clones, approximately 86% of them singletons. Notes on the study in general: A missense variant in DCLRE1C was later tied to TCR beta V- and J-gene trimming. In a later analysis, common viral pathogens appeared linked to several of the most significant clusters. Compared with the roughly 670-donor mean, an Asian-associated ancestry cluster reportedly had fewer N-insertions, according to a later analysis.

The clonotype comes from a woman aged 25 to 39 in good health and CMV-seronegative. The chain carries TRBV6-7 and TRBJ1-1; D not resolved. TRBV6-7 falls under the ORF class, with uncertain function. The sample comprised PBMCs. CDR3 amino acids: CASSGANTEAFF. CDR3 nucleotides: TGTGCCAGCAGTGGAGCGAACACTGAAGCTTTCTTT.